The source of this T cell receptor (beta chain) is a study of blood T cell repertoires in COVID-19. The overall study: Whether acute or convalescent, the COVID-19 samples came from the United States, Italy and Spain. PBMCs, B-cell-depleted T cells, or T cells provided the cDNA or gDNA that made up the material.

In the source study's methods: It was from reference gene primer amplification that nucleated cell counts were estimated. Repertoires were generated with immunoSEQ multiplex PCR, while TCRdb's copy carries only in-frame clones and drops some. V and J calls and clone size are as listed in that table; D and trimming were resolved from the DNA. The top ten hold 35% to 50% of the sample, which has 110,000 to 150,000 clones, around 82% seen once. This sequence originates from a human donor in a cohort sampled during active COVID-19. Sequencing was carried out using peripheral blood.

CDR3 region: CASSLGRTGYNEQFF. The CDR3 DNA is TGTGCCAGCAGCTTAGGGCGGACAGGGTACAATGAGCAGTTCTTC. This chain uses TRBV11-2 with TRBJ2-1, with 8 bases matching TRBD1. The CDR3 covers 15 residues. Unmatched junction bases numbered 3, after V lost 1 base and J lost 4 bases. Per the germline V gene, CDR1 is SGHAT and CDR2 is FQNNGV. The variable domain in full, completed from reference TRBV11-2 and TRBJ2-1, reads EAGVAQSPRYKIIEKRQSVAFWCNPISGHATLYWYQQILGQGPKLLIQFQNNGVVDDSQLPKDRFSAERLKGVDSTLKIQPAKLEDSAVYLCASSLGRTGYNEQFFGPGTRLTVL.